One sample yielded the 20 T cell receptor beta chains listed below, sequenced in a study of cytomegalovirus exposure and HLA in healthy donors. Vbeta (60) and Jbeta (13) primers were used in the PCR. This table comes from immunoSEQ multiplex PCR, and its TCRdb copy is limited to in-frame clones, with some not included. The sample has about 120,000 clones; about 8.6% are singletons. Sequenced sample: PBMCs. All receptors come from a woman in her thirties or forties in good health and CMV-seropositive.

This clone came up a few times. The chain links TRBV7-9 to TRBJ1-2, with D uncertain. The germline V gene has CDR1 SEHNR and CDR2 FQNEAQ (reference sequence). With 6 bases removed from V and 0 bases from J, the gap between germline ends came to 14 bases. The CDR3 is 15 residues long. CDR3 sequence (DNA): TGTGCCAGCAGAACGATCGAGGTTACTAACTATGGCTACACCTTC. This encodes CASRTIEVTNYGYTF. Looking up the rest from reference TRBV7-9 and TRBJ1-2 gives the full variable domain: DTGVSQNPRHKITKRGQNVTFRCDPISEHNRLYWYRQTLGQGPEFLTYFQNEAQLEKSRLLSDRFSAERPKGSFSTLEIQRTEQGDSAMYLCASRTIEVTNYGYTFGSGTRLTVV.

This clone was observed a few times. This chain joins TRBV6-1 and TRBJ1-1; 9 bases map to TRBD1. This CDR3 region has 14 residues. After removal of 7 bases from V and 2 bases from J, the junction contained 5 bases not matched to a gene. Germline V gives CDR1 MNHNS, CDR2 SASEGT. This CDR3 reads CASNPTGGNTEAFF. Here the CDR3 DNA reads TGTGCCAGCAATCCAACAGGGGGCAACACTGAAGCTTTCTTT.

The V call is TRBV11-2, the J call TRBJ1-2, with D maybe TRBD1 (5 bases). This CDR3 contains 13 residues. Trimming removed 8 bases at V and 5 bases at J, with 15 bases between. Germline CDR1 SGHAT, CDR2 FQNNGV. CDR3 sequence (DNA): TGTGCCAGCGCGGGGCTGATAGGGTATGGCTACACCTTC. Translation gives CASAGLIGYGYTF.

The J gene is TRBJ2-7, the V gene TRBV7-2; 14 bases are shared with TRBD2. Trimming removed 3 bases from V and 4 bases from J; junction bases left unmatched: 2. Germline CDR1 and CDR2: SGHTA and FQGNSA. The CDR3 is made up of 15 amino acids. The CDR3 region is CASSLTSGGAYEQYF. CDR3 bases: TGTGCCAGCAGCTTGACTAGCGGGGGGGCTTACGAGCAGTACTTC.

This clone has just a few counts. The chain links TRBV5-6 to TRBJ1-1; TRBD1 aligns across 12 bases. The CDR3 loop spans 16 amino acids. V dropped 4 bases and J dropped 4; count of bases not matched to a gene: 8. CDR1 and CDR2 (germline): SGHDT, YYEEEE. DNA of the CDR3: TGTGCCAGCAGCGCGGGACAGGGGGCCGCGAGCACTGAAGCTTTCTTT. Protein product: CASSAGQGAASTEAFF.

The table lists this clone with a few counts. This rearrangement joins TRBV5-4 to TRBJ2-5; D possibly corresponds to TRBD1 (6 bases). This CDR3 contains 15 residues. Germline V gene data show CDR1 as SGHNT and CDR2 as YYREEE (reference sequence). V was trimmed by 0 bases and J by 5 bases, leaving 14 bases between them. For the CDR3, the DNA is TGTGCCAGCAGCTTGGATAACAGGGAAATGGAGACCCAGTACTTC. Protein product: CASSLDNREMETQYF.

This clone was counted a few times. The chain links TRBV6-1 to TRBJ2-2; D is unresolved. This CDR3 spans 14 amino acids. The germline V gene has CDR1 MNHNS and CDR2 SASEGT. V was cut by 7 bases and J by 0 bases, with 9 bases left in between. This CDR3 is CASIQTPNTGELFF. CDR3 bases: TGTGCCAGCATTCAGACACCGAACACCGGGGAGCTGTTTTTT.

The gene calls are TRBV7-9 and TRBJ1-2, with 8 positions matching TRBD1. The CDR3 covers 16 residues. J was trimmed by 3 bases and V by 4 bases; bases with no gene match: 10. Germline V gives CDR1 SEHNR, CDR2 FQNEAQ (reference sequence). This CDR3 reads CASSSARTGPYYGYTF. CDR3 nucleotides: TGTGCCAGCAGCTCCGCCAGGACAGGGCCATACTATGGCTACACCTTC.

This clone occurred a few times. The V and J genes are TRBV9 and TRBJ1-6; 7 positions match TRBD1. The CDR3 loop spans 13 amino acids. Germline V CDR1 and CDR2: SGDLS, YYNGEE. V dropped 4 bases and J dropped 9; count of bases not matched to a gene: 4. The CDR3 coding sequence is TGTGCCAGCAGCCCTCGGGACAGTTCACCCCTCCACTTT. Translated: CASSPRDSSPLHF.

This clone has just a few counts. This chain joins TRBV6-1 and TRBJ1-2, with D perhaps TRBD1 (5 bases). Trimming pared 4 bases from V and 6 bases from J, leaving 15 bases between. The germline V gene has CDR1 MNHNS and CDR2 SASEGT. The CDR3 loop spans 14 amino acids. CDR3 amino acids: CASSGGRGGDGYTF. The CDR3 DNA reads as TGTGCCAGCAGTGGCGGGCGGGGGGGGGATGGCTACACCTTC.

The chain has TRBV15 and TRBJ1-5; TRBD1 aligns across 12 bases. In germline, CDR1 is LNHNV, CDR2 YYDKDF (reference sequence). Unmatched junction bases numbered 5, after V lost 6 bases and J lost 5 bases. CDR3 length: 15 residues. DNA of the CDR3: TGTGCCACCAGGTCCGGGACAGGGGGCGATCAGCCCCAGCATTTT. This sequence encodes CATRSGTGGDQPQHF.

J is TRBJ2-7 and V is TRBV10-1, with 9 bases fitting TRBD2. The CDR3 is 14 residues long. The J segment lost 8 bases and the V segment lost 2 bases, leaving 7 bases of the junction unmatched. In germline, CDR1 is WNHNN, CDR2 SYGVQD (reference sequence). CDR3 sequence reads: CASSEAGGPGKQYF. The CDR3 nucleotides read TGCGCCAGCAGTGAGGCGGGGGGGCCTGGCAAGCAGTACTTC.

A few counts support this clone. This chain connects TRBV11-2 to TRBJ2-5; no definite D call. The V gene lost 1 base and the J gene lost 6 bases, with 9 bases spanning the gap. The CDR3 consists of 13 residues. Germline V gives CDR1 SGHAT, CDR2 FQNNGV. The CDR3 loop is CASSLASSKTQYF. The DNA of the CDR3 is TGTGCCAGCAGCTTAGCCAGTTCCAAGACCCAGTACTTC.

This rearrangement joins TRBV19 to TRBJ1-2; D gene unclear. Per the germline V gene, CDR1 is LNHDA and CDR2 is SQIVND (reference sequence). Trimming stripped 2 bases from V and 4 bases from J, with 20 bases between. This CDR3 has 17 amino acids. The CDR3 sequence: CASSIREGGSIRYGYTF. The CDR3 bases are TGTGCCAGTAGTATAAGGGAGGGTGGCAGCATCCGCTATGGCTACACCTTC.

The gene calls are TRBV2 and TRBJ2-5, with D perhaps matching TRBD1 (5 bases). The J call is in doubt because the DNA end fits TRBJ2-7 better. This CDR3 contains 12 residues. Germline V gives CDR1 SNHLY, CDR2 FYNNEI. This CDR3 is CASRDNSYEQYF. Here the CDR3 DNA reads TGTGCCAGCAGGGACAACTCCTACGAGCAGTACTTC.

This clone was detected a few times. This CDR3 reads CASSPRTERYTEAFF. In nucleotides, the CDR3 is TGTGCCAGCAGCCCTAGGACAGAACGTTACACTGAAGCTTTCTTT. V and J are TRBV16 and TRBJ1-1; maybe TRBD1 (6 bases). Germline CDR1 reads KGHSY; CDR2 reads FQNENV. Trimming took off 4 bases at V and 3 bases at J, with 15 bases between the two ends. The CDR3 sequence is 15 residues long.

This clone was recorded a few times. The chain employs TRBV6-1 and TRBJ1-5; the D is unclear. Trimming left V 5 bases short and J 4 bases short, with 15 bases between. The CDR3 consists of 15 residues. Germline loops: CDR1 MNHNS, CDR2 SASEGT. The CDR3 is CASSPYLDSNQPQHF. CDR3 nucleotides: TGTGCCAGCAGTCCCTACCTCGATTCGAATCAGCCCCAGCATTTT.

This clone was observed a handful of times. The rearrangement links TRBV6-5 to TRBJ1-1, with D perhaps matching TRBD1 (5 bases). The CDR3 spans 14 residues. CDR1 MNHEY and CDR2 SVGAGI come from the germline V gene. V was shortened by 0 bases and J by 5 bases, with 10 bases between the two germline ends. Here the CDR3 reads CASSYSEGRTEAFF. The CDR3 DNA is TGTGCCAGCAGTTACTCGGAGGGGAGGACTGAAGCTTTCTTT.

V and J are TRBV6-1 and TRBJ2-7; the match to TRBD2 covers 7 bases. The germline V gene has CDR1 MNHNS and CDR2 SASEGT. CDR3 length: 15 amino acids. V shed 1 base, J shed 2 bases, and the junction held 5 bases outside the gene matches. This CDR3 is CASSEEGRVTYEQYF. In DNA form, the CDR3 reads TGTGCCAGCAGTGAAGAGGGGAGGGTCACCTACGAGCAGTACTTC.

The sample holds a few counts of this clone. This chain connects TRBV6-1 to TRBJ2-6; D not resolved. Trimming cost V 0 bases and J 4 bases, with 4 bases left between them. This CDR3 has 14 amino acids. Germline CDR1 and CDR2: MNHNS and SASEGT. The CDR3 DNA follows: TGTGCCAGCAGTGAAGCGCGGGGGGCCAACGTCCTGACTTTC. Amino acid sequence: CASSEARGANVLTF.